This TCR beta chain was sequenced for a study of shared clonotypes between healthy human individuals. Method: immunoSEQ multiplex PCR; TCRdb's copy keeps in-frame clones and lacks some. This sample has over 2,000,000 clones, with roughly 95% found just once. CDR1 is LGHNA and CDR2 is YSLEER in the germline V gene. This CDR3 is built from 13 residues. It was CD45RO-negative cells, positively selected for CCR7, that made up naive CD8 cells, with terminally differentiated effector memory CD45RA+ cells excluded. What was sequenced was naive CD8+ T cells from PBMCs. This sequence originates from a man aged 18-30 years in good health. Some clones in this sample may be carry-over from other donors' samples. This chain links TRBV4-3 with TRBJ2-5; D is unresolved. The J call could be wrong; TRBJ2-7 is a better fit for the DNA end. The CDR3: CASSQDRWDEQYF. CDR3 DNA sequence: TGCGCCAGCAGCCAAGATCGGTGGGACGAGCAGTACTTC.